These 13 T cell receptor beta chains share one sample of origin, sequenced in a study of CD8+CD57+ T cells in acquired aplastic anemia. Using genomic DNA as the template, TCR beta VDJ and CDR3 profiling was carried out. One entry per CDR3 protein, called by TCRdb with MiXCR from the reads. The table lists 200,000 to 250,000 distinct CDR3 sequences, approximately 60% of them singletons, with approximately 30% in the top ten. The sample taken for sequencing was sorted CD4+, CD8+, or CD8+CD57+ T cells (not recorded which) from PBMCs. The source is a human donor in good health.

The J gene is TRBJ1-5, the V gene TRBV5-1; no clear D. Germline V lookup: CDR1 SGHRS, CDR2 YFSETQ. The CDR3 is made up of 14 amino acids. V lost 0 bases, J lost 2 bases, and 6 bases lay in between. The CDR3 coding sequence is TGCGCCAGCAGCTTGGGGGTGGGCAATCAGCCCCAGCATTTT. Translated, it gives CASSLGVGNQPQHF.

This sequence joins TRBV2 and TRBJ2-7; a possible D gene is TRBD1 (6 bases). Germline-derived CDR1 and CDR2 are SNHLY and FYNNEI. The ends were cut back, 8 bases at V and 0 bases at J, with 14 bases in the middle. The CDR3 length is 14 residues. CDR3 DNA sequence: TGTGCCAGCCTTAAACAGGGCTACTCCTACGAGCAGTACTTC. Encoded protein: CASLKQGYSYEQYF.

The chain employs TRBV28 and TRBJ2-7, with D perhaps matching TRBD2 (6 bases). Germline loops: CDR1 MDHEN, CDR2 SYDVKM. The CDR3 extends over 14 amino acids. The V end lost 7 bases, the J end lost 2 bases, and 15 bases lay between the germline ends. CDR3 DNA sequence: TGTGCCAGCAACAAAGGGAGGCCCCCCTACGAGCAGTACTTC. Protein: CASNKGRPPYEQYF.

This clonotype has at least ten counts. This chain links TRBV19 with TRBJ2-5; 7 nucleotides agree with TRBD1. Trimming cost V 2 bases and J 4 bases; bases outside gene matches: 7. CDR3 length equals 15 residues. Germline CDR1 LNHDA, CDR2 SQIVND (reference sequence). The CDR3 loop reads CASSISTGDLETQYF. The DNA of the CDR3 is TGTGCCAGTAGTATATCCACAGGGGATTTAGAGACCCAGTACTTC.

In its sample, this clonotype was seen once. J is TRBJ2-2 and V is TRBV7-3; no definite D call. The germline gives CDR1 SGHTA, CDR2 FQGTGA. The CDR3 totals 13 residues. V dropped 3 bases and J dropped 3 bases, with 5 bases sitting between them. The DNA for the CDR3 is TGTGCCAGCAGCTTCCGATACACCGGGGAGCTGTTTTTT. Protein product: CASSFRYTGELFF.

Only one count was recorded for this clonotype. This sequence joins TRBV27 and TRBJ2-7, with 10 positions matching TRBD1. The CDR3 loop spans 14 amino acids. After removal of 5 bases from V and 7 bases from J, the junction contained 8 bases not matched to a gene. The germline CDR1 and CDR2 sequences are MNHEY and SMNVEV (reference sequence). The CDR3 DNA reads TGTGCCAGCAGTCATGGGACAGGGGTAGGGGAGCAGTACTTC. The encoded protein is CASSHGTGVGEQYF.

This chain connects TRBV25-1 to TRBJ1-1; 10 bases align to TRBD1. CDR3 length equals 15 residues. Trimming cost V 6 bases and J 4 bases; bases outside gene matches: 8. Germline CDR1 MGHDK, CDR2 SYGVNS. This CDR3 reads CASSPSGDRGTEAFF. CDR3 DNA sequence: TGTGCCAGCAGCCCTAGTGGGGACAGGGGCACTGAAGCTTTCTTT.

This clonotype was seen more than once but under ten times. The V gene is TRBV24-1, the J gene TRBJ2-2, with D tentatively TRBD1 (6 bases). V lost 6 bases and J lost 7, with 11 bases in between. CDR3 length equals 13 residues. Per germline, CDR1 KGHDR and CDR2 SFDVKD. The CDR3 DNA is TGTGCCACCAGTAGTACAGGGATCGGGGAGCTGTTTTTT. It is translated as CATSSTGIGELFF.

This chain links TRBV19 with TRBJ1-1; D gene uncertain. V lost 5 bases and J 0 bases, leaving 13 bases between the germline ends. CDR1 and CDR2 (germline): LNHDA, SQIVND (reference sequence). The CDR3 consists of 15 residues. Written as DNA, the CDR3 is TGTGCCAGTAGTCTAGGGAACAACATGAACACTGAAGCTTTCTTT. This translates into CASSLGNNMNTEAFF.

The chain recombines TRBV12-3 or TRBV12-4 with TRBJ2-1; tentatively, D is TRBD1 or TRBD2 (6 bases each). V dropped 3 bases and J dropped 7 bases, with 13 bases sitting between them. This CDR3 comprises 14 residues. The CDR3 nucleotides are TGTGCCAGCAGTTTGGGGGGCATGTGGAATGAGCAGTTCTTC. Protein product: CASSLGGMWNEQFF.

This clonotype was detected ten times or more. The rearrangement links TRBV19 to TRBJ1-1; D perhaps matches TRBD1 (6 bases). The CDR3 contains 14 residues. V lost 6 bases to trimming and J lost 4 bases, with 15 bases between them. Germline lookup yields CDR1 LNHDA and CDR2 SQIVND (reference sequence). DNA of the CDR3: TGTGCCAGTAGGGTGGCGGGGGGCCCCACTGAAGCTTTCTTT. It encodes CASRVAGGPTEAFF.

This clonotype was seen at least ten times. The V and J genes are TRBV2 and TRBJ1-3; TRBD1 is a possible D gene (5 bases). Germline V gene lookup returns CDR1 SNHLY and CDR2 FYNNEI. The CDR3 contains 14 residues. V shed 9 bases and J shed 0 bases, with 12 bases lying between them. In nucleotides, the CDR3 is TGTGCCAGAAGTACCAGGGACTCTGGAAACACCATATATTTT. It translates to CARSTRDSGNTIYF.

CDR3 DNA: TGTGCCAGCAGTTACTCGAGAGGGGGCGATAGCTCCTATAATTCACCCCTCCACTTT. Translated: CASSYSRGGDSSYNSPLHF. The chain has TRBV7-2 and TRBJ1-6, with TRBD1 identical over 7 bases. J lost 0 bases, V lost 6 bases, and 14 bases had no gene match. Per germline, CDR1 SGHTA and CDR2 FQGNSA. The CDR3 is 19 amino acids.